This TCR beta chain was captured in a study of cytomegalovirus exposure and HLA in healthy donors. A multiplex PCR was run with 60 Vbeta primers and 13 Jbeta primers. Method: immunoSEQ multiplex PCR; TCRdb's copy keeps in-frame clones and lacks some. The sample shows over 150,000 clones, over 75% of them seen only once. Turning to this clone: Its antigen is unknown.

Study-wide results and caveats: Earlier results showed most TCR beta V segments being productive about 90% or about 30% of the time. Compared with the roughly 700-donor mean, an Asian-associated ancestry cluster reportedly had fewer N-insertions, according to a later analysis.

This CDR3 is 16 amino acids long. V lost 5 bases to trimming and J lost 2 bases, with 15 bases between them. Germline CDR1 KGHSH, CDR2 LQKENI. This TCR derives from a man in his forties or fifties in good health and CMV-seronegative. The sample was PBMCs. The chain uses TRBV18 and TRBJ2-2; D perhaps matches TRBD1 (6 bases). The CDR3 here is CASSIFGGANTGELFF. CDR3 nucleotide sequence: TGTGCCAGCTCAATTTTTGGGGGCGCAAACACCGGGGAGCTGTTTTTT.